This note documents a single T cell receptor beta chain sequence. The CDR3 runs to 17 residues. Germline loops: CDR1 SGHRS, CDR2 YFSETQ. The V end lost 0 bases, the J end lost 4 bases, and 16 bases lay between the germline ends. As processed by the authors: Amplification of reference gene primers provided the estimated nucleated cell counts. Produced via immunoSEQ multiplex PCR; TCRdb's table is partial and in-frame only. The V and J calls and clone size come from that table; D and trimming were worked out from the DNA. The sample holds fewer than 90,000 clones; around 96% are singletons and the top ten take about 4.5%. The data belong to a study of blood T cell repertoires in COVID-19. Study context: Whether acute or convalescent, the COVID-19 samples came from the United States, Italy and Spain. Sources were T cells, B-cell-depleted T cells, or PBMCs; the material itself was cDNA or gDNA.

The TCR comes from a human donor with active COVID-19. The donor label of this sample is uncertain. The chain joins TRBV5-1 to TRBJ1-4, with a possible D match to TRBD1 (6 bases). Material for sequencing was peripheral blood. The CDR3 DNA reads TGCGCCAGCAGCTTGGAATCCTCGGGACACTTTAATGAAAAACTGTTTTTT. Translating it yields CASSLESSGHFNEKLFF.